This T cell receptor beta chain was captured by sequencing in a study of T cells in Graves' hyperthyroidism and ophthalmopathy (dated by TCRdb to between 2018 and 2020). As for the study more broadly: Peripheral blood was sampled at the time of initial diagnosis, prior to any treatment. Once sampling was done, hyperthyroidism patients were given methimazole at a starting dose of 30 mg daily, whereas ophthalmopathy patients were given high-dose intravenous methylprednisolone. TCR V-J signatures able to tell the groups apart were searched for in a discovery cohort of approximately 95 patients, of whom over 40 had Graves' ophthalmopathy and under 65 had stable Graves' hyperthyroidism. According to the paper, TCR Vbeta CDR3 sequencing was carried out on 135 peripheral blood samples, which came from under 50 ophthalmopathy, 75 or so hyperthyroidism and approximately 17 progressor patients. For training and testing, the 100 or so patients in the discovery cohort were randomly divided in a 7:3 ratio. Whether ophthalmopathy could be predicted prospectively was tested in an independent validation cohort made up of roughly 20 hyperthyroidism patients plus 17 patients who later progressed to ophthalmopathy. The study also compared thyroid tissue and blood T-cell repertoires from roughly 6 Graves' hyperthyroidism patients.

Trimming costs V 1 base and J 2 bases, and their ends lie 19 bases apart. From the cysteine through the phenylalanine, the CDR3 covers 17 amino acids. The CDR3 DNA has 51 bases and is translated from base 1. CDR1 and CDR2 were assigned from the germline V gene as SGDLS and YYNGEE. Hyperthyroidism patients were newly diagnosed, with disease duration under 2 months, and aged 18 to 65 years. Exclusion was applied to patients with uncontrolled infections, other autoimmune diseases, pregnancy or lactation. Diagnoses were established on the basis of clinical symptoms, serum thyroxine and TRAb, thyroid ultrasound, and orbital computed tomography. Blood from progressor patients was drawn when they were first diagnosed with hyperthyroidism, before any ophthalmopathy symptoms appeared. PBMCs were isolated from 10 ml of fresh peripheral blood by Ficoll-Paque density gradient centrifugation. Progressor patients were defined as those initially diagnosed with Graves' hyperthyroidism in whom ophthalmopathy developed during follow-up. Total RNA was extracted using Trizol reagent, and RNA quality was assessed on an Agilent 2100 Bioanalyzer.

The table lists this clonotype with a few counts. The antigen this receptor binds is unknown. The input lacks base qualities; no much larger clone sits a single base away. The TCR beta CDR3 regions were amplified from the RNA transcripts. A first-round RT-PCR of the TCR CDR3 used the HTBI primer set with the Qiagen OneStep RT-PCR kit. Libraries were constructed in a second round of multiplex PCR, after which size selection and purification were performed. Sequencing of the libraries was done on an Illumina HiSeq2000 using paired-end 100 bp reads. The original methods were these. SOAPnuke was used to process the raw data, removing reads that contained adapters or uncalled bases, had a mean Phred below 15, or lacked an exact match to the constant primer or identifier. High-quality paired reads were merged using COPE v1.2.5, and each unique nucleotide sequence was defined as a clonotype. Clonotypes were aligned to IMGT TRBV, TRBD and TRBJ reference segments using MiTCR v1.1. Only V-J combinations with frequency above 0.0001, covering about 99% of repertoires, were analysed. A TCS score was defined as the ratio of F50 (clonal expansion) to E x V (chaos), with BLOSUM62-based TCRdist applied between CDR3 peptides within each V-J. Welch's t-statistics and random forest reduced some 510 V-J features to roughly 13, which were used in a naive Bayes classifier (R e1071). TCRdb trimmed the raw reads at Q25, called clones with MiXCR and kept productive beta chains. Each entry is one CDR3 protein sequence, shown with its most common DNA and genes. The V and J calls, along with clone size, are taken from TCRdb and not from the paper's own processing. The sample table lists 250,000 to 300,000 distinct CDR3 sequences, more than 14% of them with a count of one. The ten largest clonotypes hold more than 10% of the sample.

Here is what the overall study found, with its caveats: Ophthalmopathy was separated from stable hyperthyroidism by a 13 V-J signature model, with about 86% sensitivity and roughly 84% specificity obtained in cross-validation and 80%/75% obtained in testing. In validation, progression to ophthalmopathy was predicted by the model with 70.59% sensitivity and nearly 75% specificity, a median of around 6.5 months before onset. No statistical method was used to fix the sample size in advance, and group allocation was not hidden from the investigators. Most expanded thyroid clonotypes (frequency above 0.001) were also detected in blood, a finding suggesting that blood repertoires may reflect thyroid immune responses.

Input material: blood. The sequence came from a woman in her forties with Graves' hyperthyroidism that later progressed to Graves' ophthalmopathy. The rearranged segments are TRBV9 and TRBJ2-7; no D gene can be assigned with confidence. In nucleotide form, the sequence is TGTGCCAGCAGCGTACGATACAGACAACCTTGCGCCTACGAGCAGTACTTC. This encodes CASSVRYRQPCAYEQYF.